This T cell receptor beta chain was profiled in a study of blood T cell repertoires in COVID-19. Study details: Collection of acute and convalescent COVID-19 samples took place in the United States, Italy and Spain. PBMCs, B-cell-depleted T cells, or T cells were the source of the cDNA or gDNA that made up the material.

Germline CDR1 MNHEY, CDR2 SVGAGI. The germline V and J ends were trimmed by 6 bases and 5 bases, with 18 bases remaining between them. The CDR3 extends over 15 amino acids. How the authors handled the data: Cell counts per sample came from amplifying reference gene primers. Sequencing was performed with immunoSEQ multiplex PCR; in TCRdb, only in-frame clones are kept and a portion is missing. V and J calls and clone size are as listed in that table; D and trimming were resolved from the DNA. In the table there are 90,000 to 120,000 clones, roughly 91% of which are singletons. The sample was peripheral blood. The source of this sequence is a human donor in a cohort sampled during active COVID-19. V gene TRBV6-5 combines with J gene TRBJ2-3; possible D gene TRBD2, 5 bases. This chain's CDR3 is CASRPARRALDTQYF. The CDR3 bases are TGTGCCAGCAGACCCGCGAGGCGGGCGTTAGATACGCAGTATTTT.